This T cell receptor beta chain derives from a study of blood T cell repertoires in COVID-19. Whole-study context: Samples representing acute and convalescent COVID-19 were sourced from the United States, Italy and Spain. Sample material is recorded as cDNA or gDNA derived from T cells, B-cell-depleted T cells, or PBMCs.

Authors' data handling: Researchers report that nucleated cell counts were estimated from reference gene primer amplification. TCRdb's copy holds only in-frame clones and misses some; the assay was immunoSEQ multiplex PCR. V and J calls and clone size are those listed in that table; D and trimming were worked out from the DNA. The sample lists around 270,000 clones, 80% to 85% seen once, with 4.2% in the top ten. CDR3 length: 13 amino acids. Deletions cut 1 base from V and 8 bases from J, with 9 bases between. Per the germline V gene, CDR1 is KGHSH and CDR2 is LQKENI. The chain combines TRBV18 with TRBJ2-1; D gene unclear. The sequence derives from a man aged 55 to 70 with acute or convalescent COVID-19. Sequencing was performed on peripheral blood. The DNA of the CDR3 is TGTGCCAGCTCACCACATCAGGCCGATGAGCAGTTCTTC. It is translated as CASSPHQADEQFF.